Below, 20 T cell receptor beta chains from the same sample are listed, as sequenced in a study of cytomegalovirus exposure and HLA in healthy donors. Both 60 Vbeta primers and 13 Jbeta primers went into the PCR. Sequencing used immunoSEQ multiplex PCR; TCRdb keeps in-frame clones, though not all of them. This table has approximately 220,000 clones, over 80% appearing once. Input material: PBMCs. The receptor source for this set is a boy aged 2 to 10 in good health and CMV-seronegative.

The rearrangement uses TRBV5-6 and TRBJ2-2; 8 bases align to TRBD1. Germline V lookup: CDR1 SGHDT, CDR2 YYEEEE. This CDR3 comprises 16 residues. V lost 4 bases to trimming and J lost 0 bases; unmatched junction nucleotides: 5. CDR3 bases: TGTGCCAGCAGCCCTTGGACAGGGCCGAACACCGGGGAGCTGTTTTTT. Translated: CASSPWTGPNTGELFF.

This clone was detected once. The gene calls are TRBV30 and TRBJ1-2; D ambiguous. This CDR3 contains 13 residues. V lost 1 base to trimming and J lost 7 bases, with 13 bases between them. Germline V gene lookup returns CDR1 GTSNPN and CDR2 SVGIG (reference sequence). The CDR3 DNA reads TGTGCCTGGAGTGGGGCCGGGGAAAGTGGCTACACCTTC. Residues: CAWSGAGESGYTF.

The rearrangement joins TRBV29-1 to TRBJ2-3; D gene ambiguous. The CDR3 length is 14 residues. Germline assignment: CDR1 SQVTM and CDR2 ANQGSEA. Trimming removed 6 bases at V and 4 bases at J, with 17 bases between. CDR3 protein: CSVDPKESPDTQYF. Written as DNA, the CDR3 is TGCAGCGTAGACCCCAAGGAGAGCCCAGATACGCAGTATTTT.

V and J are TRBV5-4 and TRBJ1-6; TRBD1 is a possible D gene (6 bases). Germline V gene lookup returns CDR1 SGHNT and CDR2 YYREEE (reference sequence). Between the trimmed V and J ends, which lost 7 bases and 13 bases, there was a span of 12 bases. The CDR3 spans 11 residues. CDR3 DNA: TGTGCCAGCGGGGAGGGGGATCCCCTCCACTTT. As protein: CASGEGDPLHF.

This clone was detected once. The chain carries TRBV2 and TRBJ2-3; 8 positions agree with TRBD1. Per the germline V gene, CDR1 is SNHLY and CDR2 is FYNNEI. The CDR3 sequence is 16 residues long. V was clipped by 3 bases and J by 1 base; unmatched bases: 6. The chain's CDR3 is CASSDAGRGRTDTQYF. The CDR3 nucleotides read TGTGCCAGCAGTGATGCGGGCAGGGGGCGCACAGATACGCAGTATTTT.

The V call is TRBV5-6, the J call TRBJ2-5, with 13 bases matching TRBD2. The DNA end is more similar to TRBJ2-7, so the J call may be wrong. From germline, CDR1 is SGHDT and CDR2 YYEEEE. This CDR3 is built from 14 residues. In nucleotides, the CDR3 is TGTGCCAGCAGTTGGGGACTAGCGGGGTACGAGCAGTACTTC. Translating gives CASSWGLAGYEQYF.

The rearrangement uses TRBV5-4 and TRBJ1-4; D is possibly TRBD1 (5 bases). Per the germline V gene, CDR1 is SGHNT and CDR2 is YYREEE (reference sequence). V was cut by 2 bases and J by 4 bases, with 15 bases left in between. The CDR3 is 16 residues long. The CDR3: CASSFLGGGDNEKLFF. The CDR3 DNA reads TGTGCCAGCAGCTTTCTGGGCGGGGGAGATAATGAAAAACTGTTTTTT.

This chain connects TRBV11-2 to TRBJ2-1; TRBD2 matches 10 bases. The length of the CDR3 is 14 residues. The junction had 4 bases not matched to a gene; V was cut back by 4 bases and J by 7 bases. The germline gives CDR1 SGHAT, CDR2 FQNNGV. The CDR3 DNA follows: TGTGCCAGCAGCTCCGGACTAGCGGTGAATGAGCAGTTCTTC. Translation gives CASSSGLAVNEQFF.

The chain carries TRBV19 and TRBJ1-2, with D perhaps matching TRBD1 (5 bases). V was trimmed by 5 bases and J by 8 bases, leaving 15 bases between them. Germline V CDR1 and CDR2: LNHDA, SQIVND (reference sequence). The CDR3 runs 13 residues. The CDR3 loop reads CASSDSLEGGYTF. The CDR3 DNA follows: TGTGCCAGTAGTGACAGCTTGGAGGGCGGCTACACCTTC.

V usage is TRBV29-1 and J usage is TRBJ2-7, with D possibly being TRBD2 (6 bases). Germline CDR1 SQVTM, CDR2 ANQGSEA. The V end was cut by 3 bases, the J end by 0 bases, with 12 bases between. CDR3 size: 14 residues. The CDR3 region has the DNA TGCAGCGTTGATTCCGGGGGAAGCTCCTACGAGCAGTACTTC. This codes for CSVDSGGSSYEQYF.

This chain's CDR3 is CASSLDGTNTNEQFF. CDR3 nucleotides: TGCGCCAGCAGCTTGGATGGGACTAACACCAATGAGCAGTTCTTC. V and J are TRBV5-1 and TRBJ2-1; TRBD2 matches 7 bases. The germline gives CDR1 SGHRS, CDR2 YFSETQ. This CDR3 region has 15 residues. J was trimmed by 6 bases and V by 0 bases; bases with no gene match: 6.

This clone is a singleton in its sample. Here the CDR3 reads CASSPAGNTGELFF. In DNA form, the CDR3 reads TGTGCCAGCAGCCCGGCGGGGAACACCGGGGAGCTGTTTTTT. The chain is built from TRBV7-9 and TRBJ2-2, with D perhaps TRBD2 (5 bases). V lost 5 bases and J lost 1, with 8 bases in between. The CDR3 contains 14 residues. Germline-derived CDR1 and CDR2 are SEHNR and FQNEAQ (reference sequence).

The chain combines TRBV5-6 with TRBJ2-7; 8 bases line up with TRBD2. The CDR3 extends over 15 amino acids. V dropped 2 bases and J dropped 6; count of bases not matched to a gene: 10. CDR1 is SGHDT, CDR2 YYEEEE, per germline. CDR3 residues: CASSFKGKRELEQYF. The CDR3 region has the DNA TGTGCCAGCAGCTTCAAGGGAAAGCGGGAGCTCGAGCAGTACTTC.

J is TRBJ2-1 and V is TRBV2, with TRBD1 matching over 9 bases. Germline lookup yields CDR1 SNHLY and CDR2 FYNNEI. V trimming: 3 bases; J trimming: 4 bases; junction bases outside the gene matches: 4. The CDR3 contains 15 residues. CDR3 sequence (DNA): TGTGCCAGCAGTGAGGAAGGACAGGGGTACAATGAGCAGTTCTTC. This gives the protein CASSEEGQGYNEQFF.

The chain couples TRBV7-3 to TRBJ1-5, with 8 bases identical to TRBD1. This CDR3 has 14 amino acids. CDR1 and CDR2 from the germline V gene are SGHTA and FQGTGA. The V and J ends lost 6 bases and 8 bases, in that order; junction bases with no gene match: 9. CDR3 DNA: TGTGCCAGCAGTCCAGGGGGCGGAGGGAAGCCCCAGCATTTT. This encodes CASSPGGGGKPQHF.

V usage is TRBV30 and J usage is TRBJ2-7; 9 bases align to TRBD2. The germline V gene encodes CDR1 GTSNPN and CDR2 SVGIG (reference sequence). V dropped 4 bases and J dropped 6; count of bases not matched to a gene: 4. This CDR3 is 12 amino acids long. CDR3 bases: TGTGCCTGGATTAGCGGGGGTGGCGAGCAGTACTTC. Its protein product is CAWISGGGEQYF.

CDR3 bases: TGTGCCAGCTCACCACGGCCACAGGGGGCCGCGACTGAAGCTTTCTTT. Protein product: CASSPRPQGAATEAFF. The chain uses TRBV18 and TRBJ1-1, with 9 bases identical to TRBD1. J was trimmed by 5 bases and V by 1 base; bases with no gene match: 8. From germline, CDR1 is KGHSH and CDR2 LQKENI. The CDR3 has 16 residues.

The genes are TRBV25-1 and TRBJ1-2; 7 nucleotides line up with TRBD1. Germline CDR1 reads MGHDK; CDR2 reads SYGVNS. The CDR3 loop spans 15 amino acids. V lost 3 bases and J lost 3; bases outside the gene matches: 7. The CDR3 sequence: CASSDKGADYYGYTF. The DNA for the CDR3 is TGTGCCAGCAGTGATAAGGGGGCCGACTACTATGGCTACACCTTC.

V gene TRBV7-2 combines with J gene TRBJ2-3, with D perhaps matching TRBD2 (6 bases). The CDR3 has 11 amino acids. V lost 3 bases, J lost 10 bases, and 8 bases lay in between. The V gene's germline CDR1 is SGHTA and CDR2 FQGNSA. The CDR3 protein is CASSFWDSQYF. DNA of the CDR3: TGTGCCAGCAGCTTTTGGGACTCGCAGTATTTT.

The chain uses TRBV6-1 and TRBJ1-2, with TRBD1 identical over 8 bases. V lost 5 bases, J lost 8 bases, and 10 bases stayed unmatched. The CDR3 has 14 residues. The germline CDR1 and CDR2 sequences are MNHNS and SASEGT. CDR3 in DNA: TGTGCCAGCAGTACGGACAGGGCCTACGGCGGCTACACCTTC. It encodes CASSTDRAYGGYTF.